This entry concerns a single T cell receptor beta chain. The antigen is unknown. The sample originates from a study of T cell responses to AZD1222 COVID-19 vaccine. Study conclusions and caveats: Every sample of the repertoires postdated the peak T cell response.

Sequenced by immunoSEQ multiplex PCR; TCRdb stores in-frame clones only, minus some. The sample includes some 110,000 clones, around 90% of them seen just once. From germline, CDR1 is LNHDA and CDR2 SQIVND (reference sequence). V was pared by 6 bases and J by 1 base, with 18 bases between. This CDR3 contains 16 residues. The clonotype was recovered from an adult in good health. The sample in question was peripheral blood, obtained on day 0 of AZD1222 vaccination. V gene TRBV19 combines with J gene TRBJ1-1, with D tentatively TRBD1 (5 bases). CDR3 region: CASRRGSTSANTEAFF. The CDR3 DNA is TGTGCCAGTAGGCGGGGCAGCACGTCTGCGAACACTGAAGCTTTCTTT.